The 21 T cell receptor beta chains presented below share a single source sample, sequenced in a study of T cells in Graves' hyperthyroidism and ophthalmopathy. RNA transcripts provided the source from which TCR beta CDR3 regions were amplified. In the first-round RT-PCR of the TCR CDR3, the HTBI primer set was used. TCRdb ran MiXCR on the multiplex PCR reads and lists one entry per CDR3 protein. The table lists roughly 380,000 distinct CDR3 sequences, about 18% of them singletons. Specimen: blood. Every receptor here comes from a woman aged 18-29 years with Graves' hyperthyroidism.

Note on this clonotype: Because it lacks the conserved phenylalanine or tryptophan at the end, this CDR3 is likely a read error. The chain has TRBV29-1 and TRBJ1-1, with D maybe TRBD1 (6 bases). Germline CDR1 is SQVTM and CDR2 is ANQGSEA. The CDR3 spans 13 residues. Trimming stripped 4 bases from V and 0 bases from J, with 9 bases between. CDR3 sequence: CSVGGRMNTEAFL. In DNA form, the CDR3 reads TGCAGCGTTGGGGGGCGGATGAACACTGAAGCTTTCTTG.

In this sample, this clonotype turned up many times. J is TRBJ1-2 and V is TRBV12-3 or TRBV12-4; D gene uncertain. The ends were cut back, 6 bases at V and 0 bases at J, with 11 bases in the middle. The CDR3 totals 14 residues. The CDR3, as DNA: TGTGCCAGCAGGAGCCTCTCTGCTAACTATGGCTACACCTTC. Amino acid sequence: CASRSLSANYGYTF.

This clonotype was picked up a small number of times. The rearrangement uses TRBV5-1 and TRBJ1-5; 8 positions agree with TRBD1. Per germline, CDR1 SGHRS and CDR2 YFSETQ. The CDR3 extends over 16 amino acids. V lost 5 bases and J lost 3; bases outside the gene matches: 10. The CDR3 DNA sequence: TGCGCCAGCAGGTGGATGCAGGGGGCACCCAATCAGCCCCAGCATTTT. Translating gives CASRWMQGAPNQPQHF. The whole variable domain, filled in from reference TRBV5-1 and TRBJ1-5, reads KAGVTQTPRYLIKTRGQQVTLSCSPISGHRSVSWYQQTPGQGLQFLFEYFSETQRNKGNFPGRFSGRQFSNSRSEMNVSTLELGDSALYLCASRWMQGAPNQPQHFGDGTRLSIL.

With regard to this clonotype: Given a much more abundant clone one base away, this may be a read error. The V call is TRBV25-1, the J call TRBJ2-5; TRBD1 aligns across 8 bases. The CDR3 loop spans 14 amino acids. CDR1 and CDR2 from the germline V gene are MGHDK and SYGVNS. In DNA form, the CDR3 reads TGTGCCATCAGTGAATACAGGGGGTCAGAGACCCAGTACTTC. As protein: CAISEYRGSETQYF.

This clonotype was seen once. The chain joins TRBV2 to TRBJ2-7, with unresolved D. This CDR3 has 12 amino acids. V was pared by 7 bases and J by 5 bases, with 12 bases between. Germline V gene data show CDR1 as SNHLY and CDR2 as FYNNEI. CDR3 amino acids: CASIQSSHEQYF. CDR3 sequence (DNA): TGTGCCAGCATCCAAAGCTCTCACGAGCAGTACTTC.

Concerning this clonotype itself: A much larger clone differs by one base, so this may be a read error. The chain links TRBV9 to TRBJ2-5, with D possibly being TRBD1 or TRBD2 (5 bases each). CDR3 length: 14 residues. Germline values: CDR1 SGDLS, CDR2 YYNGEE. This CDR3 is CASSVVAGTESQYF. The CDR3 coding sequence is TGTGCCAGCAGCGTAGTGGCAGGGACGGAGAGCCAGTACTTC. The full variable domain, completed using reference TRBV9 and TRBJ2-5, is DSGVTQTPKHLITATGQRVTLRCSPRSGDLSVYWYQQSLDQGLQFLIQYYNGEERAKGNILERFSAQQFPDLHSELNLSSLELGDSALYFCASSVVAGTESQYFGPGTRLLVL.

The chain carries TRBV11-3 and TRBJ2-4; D is uncertain. Germline V lookup: CDR1 SGHNT, CDR2 YENEEA. The CDR3 is made up of 14 amino acids. Trimming stripped 5 bases from V and 0 bases from J, with 8 bases between. CDR3 DNA sequence: TGTGCCAGCAGCAACCGGATAGCCAAAAACATTCAGTACTTC. Amino acids: CASSNRIAKNIQYF. Variable domain in full (rest from reference TRBV11-3 and TRBJ2-4): EAGVVQSPRYKIIEKKQPVAFWCNPISGHNTLYWYLQNLGQGPELLIRYENEEAVDDSQLPKDRFSAERLKGVDSTLKIQPAELGDSAVYLCASSNRIAKNIQYFGAGTRLSVL.

This clonotype was detected many times. The CDR3 nucleotides read TGCGCCAGCAGTGTGGGGGCAGAAAGAGGAAACACCATATATTTT. Protein sequence: CASSVGAERGNTIYF. The chain recombines TRBV5-1 with TRBJ1-3, with D possibly TRBD1 on 6 matching bases. V was pared by 5 bases and J by 4 bases, with 16 bases between. CDR1 SGHRS and CDR2 YFSETQ come from the germline V gene. The CDR3 is 15 amino acids.

This clonotype has only a few counts. The gene calls are TRBV5-4 and TRBJ1-6; D ambiguous. With 4 bases removed from V and 13 bases from J, the gap between germline ends came to 15 bases. CDR1 SGHNT and CDR2 YYREEE come from the germline V gene (reference sequence). The CDR3 runs to 13 residues. The CDR3 here is CASSPNRGSPLHF. Here the CDR3 DNA reads TGTGCCAGCAGCCCGAATCGGGGTTCCCCCCTCCACTTT.

Ten or more counts support this clonotype. This sequence joins TRBV6-1 and TRBJ1-1; D possibly corresponds to TRBD1 (5 bases). Germline V gene sequence: CDR1 MNHNS, CDR2 SASEGT. The V and J ends lost 6 bases and 4 bases respectively, with 12 bases between them. This CDR3 comprises 13 residues. Here the CDR3 reads CASRNGGLTEAFF. The CDR3 nucleotides are TGTGCCAGCAGGAATGGGGGTCTCACTGAAGCTTTCTTT.

At least ten counts were recorded for this clonotype. This chain connects TRBV7-8 to TRBJ2-5; the D call may be TRBD1 or TRBD2 (5 bases each). The CDR3 has 13 residues. Trimming cost V 5 bases and J 4 bases, with 11 bases left between them. Per the germline V gene, CDR1 is SGHVS and CDR2 is FQNEAQ. The CDR3, as DNA: TGTGCCAGCAGCACCGAGGGGCGAGAGACCCAGTACTTC. This codes for CASSTEGRETQYF.

The chain employs TRBV11-1 and TRBJ1-1, with 8 bases matching TRBD1. Germline V gives CDR1 SGHAT, CDR2 FQDESV (reference sequence). The CDR3 totals 17 residues. V shed 4 bases, J shed 2 bases, and the junction held 12 bases outside the gene matches. CDR3 nucleotides: TGTGCCAGCAGCTCTAACAGGGGGGGGTCGAGAAACACTGAAGCTTTCTTT. As protein: CASSSNRGGSRNTEAFF.

This clonotype occurred many times. V is TRBV6-1 and J is TRBJ1-1; D remains ambiguous. Germline CDR1 reads MNHNS; CDR2 reads SASEGT. CDR3 size: 15 residues. Trimming cost V 6 bases and J 7 bases, with 21 bases left between them. The CDR3 sequence is CASSRFISRLSEAFF. In DNA form, the CDR3 reads TGTGCCAGCAGCCGATTCATATCCCGGCTGAGTGAAGCTTTCTTT.

V gene TRBV4-1 combines with J gene TRBJ1-3; D is possibly TRBD1 (5 bases). Trimming shortened V by 4 bases and J by 4 bases, and 23 bases separated the two germline ends. This CDR3 has 18 amino acids. Germline loops: CDR1 MGHRA, CDR2 YSYEKL. The CDR3 region has the DNA TGCGCCAGCAGCCTATCCTCCCGGGACCCCACCGTAGGAAACACCATATATTTT. Encoded protein: CASSLSSRDPTVGNTIYF.

At least ten counts were recorded for this clonotype. The CDR3 loop reads CASSMTSGLVSNQPQHF. CDR3 nucleotides: TGTGCCAGTAGTATGACCTCAGGGTTAGTGAGCAATCAGCCCCAGCATTTT. V gene TRBV19 combines with J gene TRBJ1-5; D possibly corresponds to TRBD1 (5 bases). The CDR3 extends over 17 amino acids. CDR1 is LNHDA and CDR2 is SQIVND in the germline V gene (reference sequence). The V end was cut by 3 bases, the J end by 1 base, with 16 bases between.

The chain combines TRBV18 with TRBJ1-1; TRBD1 matches at 9 bases. Germline values: CDR1 KGHSH, CDR2 LQKENI. Trimming at V came to 4 bases and at J to 6 bases, leaving 9 bases not matched to a gene. CDR3 size: 15 residues. The CDR3 here is CASSQAGTGRSEAFF. In DNA form, the CDR3 reads TGTGCCAGCTCACAGGCCGGGACAGGGAGGTCTGAAGCTTTCTTT.

V and J are TRBV18 and TRBJ1-2, with D unresolved. The V gene lost 2 bases and the J gene lost 7 bases, with 8 bases spanning the gap. In germline, CDR1 is KGHSH, CDR2 LQKENI. This CDR3 spans 12 amino acids. The CDR3 region is CASSPGSSGYTF. The CDR3 DNA reads TGTGCCAGCTCACCAGGCTCGAGTGGCTACACCTTC.

This clonotype was counted ten times or more. The chain couples TRBV5-1 to TRBJ2-7; TRBD1 matches at 7 bases. Per the germline V gene, CDR1 is SGHRS and CDR2 is YFSETQ. J was trimmed by 0 bases and V by 4 bases; bases with no gene match: 7. This CDR3 is built from 15 residues. DNA of the CDR3: TGCGCCAGCAGCCCCCCGACAGGGAGCTCCTACGAGCAGTACTTC. Its protein product is CASSPPTGSSYEQYF.

In this sample, this clonotype turned up many times. The chain has TRBV5-1 and TRBJ1-2, with 12 bases matching TRBD1. The CDR3 totals 16 residues. The V gene end was trimmed by 4 bases and the J gene end by 4 bases; junction bases not matched to a gene: 8. Germline V gene data show CDR1 as SGHRS and CDR2 as YFSETQ. CDR3 loop: CASSAAGTGGSYGYTF. The CDR3 nucleotides read TGCGCCAGCAGCGCGGCCGGGACAGGGGGCAGCTATGGCTACACCTTC.

In this sample, this clonotype turned up many times. The chain is built from TRBV24-1 and TRBJ2-5, with 7 bases matching TRBD2. V shed 5 bases and J 1 base; nucleotides not matched to a gene: 6. Germline V CDR1 and CDR2: KGHDR, SFDVKD. The CDR3 is 15 amino acids. In DNA, the CDR3 is TGTGCCACCAGTGTTCGACTAGCAGGCCAAGAGACCCAGTACTTC. This encodes CATSVRLAGQETQYF.

This clonotype was counted at least ten times. This sequence joins TRBV11-2 and TRBJ1-1, with TRBD1 identical over 7 bases. The CDR3 has 16 residues. Losses at the gene ends were 4 bases for V and 0 bases for J; bases not matched to a gene: 8. Germline CDR1 SGHAT, CDR2 FQNNGV. The CDR3 DNA reads as TGTGCCAGCAGCTCCTTTGCGGGACAGATGAACACTGAAGCTTTCTTT. Amino acid sequence: CASSSFAGQMNTEAFF.